The sequence of this TCR beta chain was determined in a study of blood T cell repertoires in COVID-19. In germline, CDR1 is SEHNR, CDR2 FQNEAQ (reference sequence). The CDR3 is 16 amino acids. V lost 6 bases, J lost 2 bases, and 12 bases stayed unmatched. This table comes from immunoSEQ multiplex PCR, and its TCRdb copy is limited to in-frame clones, with some not included. The sample carries roughly 40,000 clones, roughly 80% recorded once. The clonotype comes from a woman older than 75 with acute or convalescent COVID-19. This rearrangement joins TRBV7-9 to TRBJ2-5, with TRBD2 identical over 7 bases. Sequences were obtained from peripheral blood. This chain's CDR3 is CASSFRTGLLQETQYF. CDR3 bases: TGTGCCAGCAGTTTCCGGACGGGACTACTTCAAGAGACCCAGTACTTC.